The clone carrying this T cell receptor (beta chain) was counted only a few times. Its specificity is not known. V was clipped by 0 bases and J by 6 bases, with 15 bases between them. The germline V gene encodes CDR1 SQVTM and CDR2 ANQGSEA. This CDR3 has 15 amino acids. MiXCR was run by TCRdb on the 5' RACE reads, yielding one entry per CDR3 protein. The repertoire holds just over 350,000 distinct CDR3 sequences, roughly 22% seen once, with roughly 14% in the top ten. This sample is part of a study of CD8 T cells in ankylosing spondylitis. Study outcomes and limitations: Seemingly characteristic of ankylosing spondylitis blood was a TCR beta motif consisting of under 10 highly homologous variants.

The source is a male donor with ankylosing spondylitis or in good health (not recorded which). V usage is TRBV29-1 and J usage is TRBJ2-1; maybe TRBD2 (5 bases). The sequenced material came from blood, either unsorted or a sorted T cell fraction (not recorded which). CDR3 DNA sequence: TGCAGCGTTGAAGATCCGCCGGCGGGTAGCAATGAGCAGTTCTTC. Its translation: CSVEDPPAGSNEQFF.